These T cell receptor beta chains were read from a single sample in a study of human T cells and chemical hapten exposure. From the RACE reads, TCRdb called clonotypes with MiXCR, one entry per CDR3 protein. The sample lists approximately 100,000 distinct CDR3 sequences; approximately 9.9% were seen once. The input for sequencing was whole blood, taken in connection with sensitization to the hapten diphenylcyclopropenone (DPC). The receptors here all came from a woman in her 40s with alopecia areata. Some clones in this sample may be carry-over from other donors' samples. Each CDR3 is given with its conserved first and last residue. The order of the fields is V gene, D gene, J gene, CDR3 length, clone size, CDR3 DNA, CDR3 protein. The D gene is left open where the match is weak. Only some rows state a clone size, as once, few, many or a class for expanded clones.

TRBV6-6	NA	TRBJ2-1	14	many	TGTGCCAGCAGTCCCTCAGGGGGGGCGTCTGAGCAGTTCTTC	CASSPSGGASEQFF
TRBV12-3/TRBV12-4	TRBD1	TRBJ1-2	15	many	TGTGCCAGCAGTTTAGCCCTGACAGGGCCCTATGGCTACACCTTC	CASSLALTGPYGYTF
TRBV27	NA	TRBJ1-6	17	NA	TGTGCCAGCACCCGGGATTTTCGGGGGCGGATTGATTCACCCCTCCACTTT	CASTRDFRGRIDSPLHF
TRBV7-9	TRBD1	TRBJ1-2	14	many	TGTGCCAGCAGCCTTGGACAGGGTCCCTATGGCTACACCTTC	CASSLGQGPYGYTF
TRBV11-3	TRBD1	TRBJ1-1	13	many	TGTGCCAGCAGCGAAACGGACAGGGGCGAAGCTTTCTTT	CASSETDRGEAFF
TRBV6-1	NA	TRBJ2-3	15	many	TGTGCCAGCAGAATGGGGCAGGGGAAAGCAGATACGCAGTATTTT	CASRMGQGKADTQYF
TRBV20-1	TRBD1	TRBJ1-5	17	few	TGCCGTGCTACGAACCCAAGGGACAGGCTTAGCAATCAGCCCCAGCATTTT	CRATNPRDRLSNQPQHF
TRBV6-2/TRBV6-3	NA	TRBJ2-5	15	many	TGTGCCAGCAGTTCCGGGACGAGGTACCAAGAGACCCAGTACTTC	CASSSGTRYQETQYF
TRBV2	NA	TRBJ1-1	10	few	TGTGCCAGCAGAGGGGCTGAAGCTTTCTTT	CASRGAEAFF
TRBV30	NA	TRBJ1-4	11	many	TGTGCCTGGAGTGTAAATGAAAAACTGTTTTTT	CAWSVNEKLFF
TRBV28	NA	TRBJ1-5	14	many	TGTGCCAGCAGTTGGGATAATAGCAATCAGCCCCAGCATTTT	CASSWDNSNQPQHF
TRBV7-2	TRBD1	TRBJ2-7	15	NA	TGTGCCAGCAGCAGAAATCAGGGGGCCCACTACGAGCAGTACTTC	CASSRNQGAHYEQYF
TRBV5-1	NA	TRBJ2-2	15	NA	TGCGCCAGCAACTCAGAGGCAGGGAACACCGGGGAGCTGTTTTTT	CASNSEAGNTGELFF
TRBV28	TRBD1	TRBJ2-5	15	few	TGTGCCAGCAGTCCCACGACAGGGGGCAAAGAGACCCAGTACTTC	CASSPTTGGKETQYF
TRBV27	NA	TRBJ2-7	14	few	TGTGCCAGCAGTTTCCGCTGGGGGACCTACGAGCAGTACTTC	CASSFRWGTYEQYF
TRBV6-6	NA	TRBJ2-7	15	few	TGTGCCAGCAGTTACACGGAACCCCCCACCTACGAGCAGTACTTC	CASSYTEPPTYEQYF
TRBV24-1	NA	TRBJ2-3	14	few	TGTGTCACCCGACCTACGGGTGAAGCAGATACGCAGTATTTT	CVTRPTGEADTQYF
TRBV7-9	TRBD1	TRBJ2-7	14	few	TGTGCCAGCAGCCCAGGACAGGGGGCGCGCGAGCAGTACTTC	CASSPGQGAREQYF
TRBV4-3	NA	TRBJ2-7	16	many	TGCGCCAGCAGCCAAGCAACCCAGGTCAGCTCCTACGAGCAGTACTTC	CASSQATQVSSYEQYF
TRBV5-1	NA	TRBJ1-1	15	many	TGCGCCAGCAGCTTAGGGCGACAGGCCTACACTGAAGCTTTCTTT	CASSLGRQAYTEAFF
TRBV7-9	NA	TRBJ2-7	12	NA	TGTGCCAGCAGCCTTTGGGGGCGCGAGCAGTACTTC	CASSLWGREQYF
TRBV9	NA	TRBJ2-2	16	few	TGTGCCAGCGCCGCGGGACAGCTCTCGAACACCGGGGAGCTGTTTTTT	CASAAGQLSNTGELFF